The 5 T cell receptor beta chains presented below share a single source sample, sequenced in a study of Ad26.COV2.S vaccination and SARS-CoV-2 variants. Treatment meaning: 15 to 20 received Ad26.COV2.S at low or high dose, single or two shots; several received placebo; per-sample allocation not given. Specimen acquisition occurred on day 63 following the initial vaccine or placebo injection. Libraries were prepared by immunoSEQ multiplex PCR; TCRdb keeps only in-frame clonotypes and omits some of them. The sample has about 680,000 clones, approximately 88% seen once; the top ten hold approximately 1.5%. The sample here was peripheral blood, taken in a trial of Ad26.COV2.S vaccine versus placebo. The receptors here all came from a person aged 18-65 years who received the Ad26.COV2.S COVID-19 vaccine or a placebo.

The rearrangement uses TRBV19 and TRBJ1-5, with 7 positions matching TRBD1. The junction had 8 bases not matched to a gene; V was cut back by 3 bases and J by 3 bases. The CDR3 is 16 amino acids. Germline V gene sequence: CDR1 LNHDA, CDR2 SQIVND (reference sequence). DNA of the CDR3: TGTGCCAGTAGTATTCTCTACAGGGGTCCCAATCAGCCCCAGCATTTT. Translation gives CASSILYRGPNQPQHF.

The chain has TRBV25-1 and TRBJ1-1; D gene ambiguous. This CDR3 is 15 amino acids long. Trimming cost V 2 bases and J 6 bases, with 16 bases left between them. Germline assignment: CDR1 MGHDK and CDR2 SYGVNS. CDR3 sequence: CASSEPYSPGAEAFF. The CDR3 DNA reads as TGTGCCAGCAGTGAACCTTACAGCCCCGGGGCTGAAGCTTTCTTT.

The V gene is TRBV30, the J gene TRBJ2-2, with D possibly being TRBD2 (5 bases). The V and J ends lost 2 bases and 7 bases respectively, with 8 bases between them. CDR3 length: 12 residues. The germline V gene has CDR1 GTSNPN and CDR2 SVGIG (reference sequence). The CDR3 region has the DNA TGTGCCTGGAGTATTGGACTCGGGGAGCTGTTTTTT. Its protein is CAWSIGLGELFF.

This sequence joins TRBV24-1 and TRBJ1-5; 8 bases line up with TRBD1. This CDR3 is built from 16 residues. With 4 bases clipped from V and 1 base from J, the junction kept 5 bases outside the gene matches. CDR1 and CDR2 from the germline V gene are KGHDR and SFDVKD. The CDR3 sequence: CATSDRTGISNQPQHF. The CDR3 DNA reads TGTGCCACCAGTGACCGGACAGGGATAAGCAATCAGCCCCAGCATTTT.

Turning to this clone: In the same sample, other DNA sequences code for this CDR3. The rearrangement links TRBV19 to TRBJ2-7, with D possibly matching TRBD1 (5 bases). Germline CDR1 reads LNHDA; CDR2 reads SQIVND (reference sequence). CDR3 length: 13 amino acids. The V end lost 5 bases, the J end lost 0 bases, and 8 bases lay between the germline ends. The CDR3 DNA is TGTGCCAGTAGTGCCGACAGCTCCTACGAGCAGTACTTC. It yields the protein CASSADSSYEQYF.